This entry is about one TCR beta chain. Its matching antigen is unknown. The sample comes from a study of cytomegalovirus exposure and HLA in healthy donors. In the study overall: Researchers found that just over 80% of just under 400 genotyped donors fell within the Caucasian-associated ancestry cluster.

Study-wide results and caveats: High specificity and sensitivity for cytomegalovirus status were reported for the classifier.

Use of 60 Vbeta and 13 Jbeta primers characterized the PCR. Clones were sequenced by immunoSEQ multiplex PCR, and TCRdb holds only the in-frame ones, with some missing. The sample gives approximately 140,000 clones, roughly four fifths of which show up once; under 3% is in the top ten. Material: PBMCs. The receptor's source is a man in his forties or fifties in good health and CMV-seropositive.

The CDR3 region is CATSRGQRESTEQFF. DNA for the CDR3: TGTGCCACCAGCAGAGGCCAGCGGGAGTCTACTGAGCAGTTCTTC. The rearrangement links TRBV15 to TRBJ2-1; 8 bases line up with TRBD2. The CDR3 is 15 amino acids. Germline CDR1 LNHNV, CDR2 YYDKDF (reference sequence). J lost 9 bases, V lost 1 base, and 8 bases had no gene match.